The T cell receptor (beta chain) under discussion was sequenced for a study of beta chain features in type 1 diabetes. On the study more broadly: Over all samples combined, 107,917,701 sorted cells were examined. Broader study findings: When cDNA is sequenced, cells with high TCR expression could be over-represented. Shorter TCRB CDR3s, moderately but significantly so, were found in Type 1 diabetes patients in all four CD4+ subsets. Naive, central memory and Treg TCRB repertoires appeared more alike in patients than in healthy donors.

This CDR3 is 14 amino acids long. Germline trimming cut 6 bases from V and 1 base from J; bases unmatched to any gene: 1. Germline V gene data show CDR1 as ENHRY and CDR2 as SYGVKD. Expressed TCRB transcripts were sequenced because the entire RNA isolate underwent reverse transcription. The data were produced by immunoSEQ multiplex PCR, yet TCRdb's version contains in-frame clones alone and is incomplete. The sample has 500,000 to 850,000 clones; over 11% are singletons. The sample holds a few counts of this clone. Its matching antigen is unknown. Via the markers CD45RO/CCR7/CD25/CD127/CD95/CD27, stem cell-like memory, regulatory, central memory and naive CD4+ cells were sorted.

This receptor was obtained from a young man with type 1 diabetes. The chain has TRBV10-3 and TRBJ2-2; 8 bases align to TRBD1. Sequencing was performed on naive CD4+ T cells from blood. DNA of the CDR3: TGTGCCATCAGAGGACAGGGGAACACCGGGGAGCTGTTTTTT. Its translation: CAIRGQGNTGELFF.